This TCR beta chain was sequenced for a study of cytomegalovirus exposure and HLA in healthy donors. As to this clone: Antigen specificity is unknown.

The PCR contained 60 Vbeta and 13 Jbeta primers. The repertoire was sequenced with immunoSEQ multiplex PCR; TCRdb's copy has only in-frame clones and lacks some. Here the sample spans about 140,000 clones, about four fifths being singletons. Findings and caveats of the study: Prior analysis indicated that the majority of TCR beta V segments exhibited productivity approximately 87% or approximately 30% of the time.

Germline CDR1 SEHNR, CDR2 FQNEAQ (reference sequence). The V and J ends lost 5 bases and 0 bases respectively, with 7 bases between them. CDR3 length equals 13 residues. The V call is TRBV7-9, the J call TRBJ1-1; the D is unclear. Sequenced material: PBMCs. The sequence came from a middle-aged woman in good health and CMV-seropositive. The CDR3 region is CASSRTVNTEAFF. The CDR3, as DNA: TGTGCCAGCAGCCGTACAGTGAACACTGAAGCTTTCTTT.